The entry below gives a single T cell receptor (beta chain) sequence along with its context. The V and J ends lost 1 base and 4 bases, in that order; junction bases with no gene match: 4. CDR3 length equals 15 residues. Germline assignment: CDR1 LGHDT and CDR2 YNNKEL (reference sequence). Data came from immunoSEQ multiplex PCR; TCRdb stores just in-frame clones and leaves some out. Among approximately 390,000 clones listed, approximately 85% were seen once. The study recruited people aged about 18 to 95 years across roughly 25 US areas. Participant-given clinical history determined each cohort assignment. This sample is part of a study of blood T cell repertoires in COVID-19. In the study overall: From the United States, Italy and Spain came samples of acute and convalescent COVID-19.

The chain recombines TRBV3-1 (or the pseudogene TRBV3-2) with TRBJ1-2; 9 positions agree with TRBD1. The receptor's source is a woman between 40 and 55 years old with acute COVID-19. Sample: PBMCs or T cells enriched from blood (not recorded which). CDR3 in amino acids: CASSQGTGEVYGYTF. Here the CDR3 DNA reads TGTGCCAGCAGCCAAGGGACAGGGGAGGTCTATGGCTACACCTTC.